These 5 T cell receptor beta chains originate from one sample sequenced in a study of human T cells and chemical hapten exposure. The time point here: patch test 3, about 24 weeks after DPC sensitization. Indicated treatment: therapeutic diphenylcyclopropenone sensitization with weekly scalp DPC. TCRdb re-called the RACE reads through MiXCR, storing one row per CDR3 protein. The sample has about 92,000 distinct CDR3 sequences; approximately 10% are singletons. The material was whole blood, obtained in connection with sensitization to the hapten diphenylcyclopropenone (DPC). Every receptor here comes from a woman in her 30s with alopecia areata. Some clones in this sample may be carry-over from other donors' samples.

The chain is built from TRBV20-1 and TRBJ2-2; 14 bases fit TRBD2. Germline CDR1 and CDR2: DFQATT and SNEGSKA (reference sequence). This CDR3 contains 17 residues. V lost 6 bases, J lost 4 bases, and 10 bases stayed unmatched. CDR3 residues: CSAPGTSGRGGTGELFF. In DNA, the CDR3 is TGCAGTGCACCCGGGACTAGCGGGAGAGGGGGCACCGGGGAGCTGTTTTTT.

The chain carries TRBV2 and TRBJ2-1; 9 bases map to TRBD2. Germline-derived CDR1 and CDR2 are SNHLY and FYNNEI. The CDR3 has 14 residues. V lost 6 bases, J lost 4 bases, and 4 bases stayed unmatched. The CDR3 here is CASRRTSAYNEQFF. CDR3 coding DNA: TGTGCCAGCAGACGGACTAGCGCATACAATGAGCAGTTCTTC.

This rearrangement joins TRBV12-3 or TRBV12-4 to TRBJ1-6, with no clear D. This CDR3 has 12 residues. The V end lost 4 bases, the J end lost 10 bases, and 8 bases lay between the germline ends. The CDR3 reads CASSSPRSPLHF. The CDR3 region has the DNA TGTGCCAGCAGTTCTCCTCGATCACCCCTCCACTTT.

This clonotype was observed a handful of times. The V and J genes are TRBV4-3 and TRBJ2-7; the match to TRBD2 covers 7 bases. Losses at the gene ends were 3 bases for V and 1 base for J; bases not matched to a gene: 6. The CDR3 contains 15 residues. Germline CDR1 LGHNA, CDR2 YSLEER. The CDR3 loop reads CASSQELAESYEQYF. The DNA of the CDR3 is TGCGCCAGCAGCCAGGAGCTAGCGGAGTCCTACGAGCAGTACTTC.

This clonotype was recorded only once. V gene TRBV10-3 combines with J gene TRBJ2-3, with D possibly TRBD2 on 5 matching bases. V was cut by 9 bases and J by 2 bases, with 15 bases left in between. Germline V lookup: CDR1 ENHRY, CDR2 SYGVKD. There are 14 residues in the CDR3. The CDR3 region is CAIRRGLDTDTQYF. The DNA of the CDR3 is TGTGCCATTAGACGGGGATTAGACACAGATACGCAGTATTTT.